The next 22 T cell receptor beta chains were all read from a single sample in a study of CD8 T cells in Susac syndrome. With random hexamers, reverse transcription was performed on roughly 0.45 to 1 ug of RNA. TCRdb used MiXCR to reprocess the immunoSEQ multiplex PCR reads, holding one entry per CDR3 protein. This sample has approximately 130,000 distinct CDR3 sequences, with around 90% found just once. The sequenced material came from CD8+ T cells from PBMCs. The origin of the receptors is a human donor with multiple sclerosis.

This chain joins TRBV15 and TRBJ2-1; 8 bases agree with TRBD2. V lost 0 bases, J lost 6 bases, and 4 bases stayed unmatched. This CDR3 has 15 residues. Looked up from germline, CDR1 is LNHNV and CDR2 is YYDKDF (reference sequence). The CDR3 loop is CATSRDRGGGNEQFF. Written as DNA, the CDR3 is TGTGCCACCAGCAGAGATCGGGGGGGAGGCAATGAGCAGTTCTTC.

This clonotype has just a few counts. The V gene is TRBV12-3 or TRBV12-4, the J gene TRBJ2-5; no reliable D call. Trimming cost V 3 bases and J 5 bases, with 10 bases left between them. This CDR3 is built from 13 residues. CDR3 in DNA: TGTGCCAGCAGTTTTCGGCTCGAGGAGACCCAGTACTTC. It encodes CASSFRLEETQYF.

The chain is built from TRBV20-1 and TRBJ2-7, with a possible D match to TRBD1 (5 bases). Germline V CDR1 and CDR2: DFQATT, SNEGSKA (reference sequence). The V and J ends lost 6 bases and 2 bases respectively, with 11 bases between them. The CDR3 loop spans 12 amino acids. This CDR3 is CSAPGHAYEQYF. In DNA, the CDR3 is TGCAGTGCCCCAGGACATGCCTACGAGCAGTACTTC.

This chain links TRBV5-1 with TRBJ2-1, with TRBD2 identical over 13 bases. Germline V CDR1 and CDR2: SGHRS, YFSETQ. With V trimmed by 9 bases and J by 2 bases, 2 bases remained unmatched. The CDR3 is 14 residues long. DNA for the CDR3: TGCGCCACGGGGACTAGCGGGACCTACAATGAGCAGTTCTTC. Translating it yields CATGTSGTYNEQFF.

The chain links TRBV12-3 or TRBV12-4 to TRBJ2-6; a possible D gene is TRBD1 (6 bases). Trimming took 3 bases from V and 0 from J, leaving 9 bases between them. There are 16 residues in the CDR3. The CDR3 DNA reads TGTGCCAGCAGTTTTAACAGGGTCTCTGGGGCCAACGTCCTGACTTTC. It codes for CASSFNRVSGANVLTF.

The CDR3 is CASSLPRPRSYNEQFF. The CDR3 coding sequence is TGTGCCAGCAGTTTGCCTAGACCAAGATCCTACAATGAGCAGTTCTTC. The rearrangement uses TRBV27 and TRBJ2-1, with D unresolved. Between the trimmed V and J ends, which lost 3 bases and 1 base, there was a span of 13 bases. The CDR3 is made up of 16 amino acids. Germline V gene sequence: CDR1 MNHEY, CDR2 SMNVEV (reference sequence).

CDR3 region: CSARDWRGQNYGYTF. CDR3 DNA sequence: TGCAGTGCTAGAGATTGGAGGGGTCAAAACTATGGCTACACCTTC. This chain uses TRBV20-1 with TRBJ1-2; D perhaps matches TRBD1 (5 bases). Germline values: CDR1 DFQATT, CDR2 SNEGSKA (reference sequence). V was cut by 0 bases and J by 2 bases, with 13 bases left in between. The CDR3 extends over 15 amino acids.

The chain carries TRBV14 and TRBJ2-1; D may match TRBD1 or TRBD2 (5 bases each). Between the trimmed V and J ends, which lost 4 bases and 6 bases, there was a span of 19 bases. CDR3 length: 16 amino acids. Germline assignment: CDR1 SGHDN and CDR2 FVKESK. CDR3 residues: CASSLRIGTDSNEQFF. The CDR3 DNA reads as TGTGCCAGCAGCCTGCGGATTGGGACGGACTCCAATGAGCAGTTCTTC.

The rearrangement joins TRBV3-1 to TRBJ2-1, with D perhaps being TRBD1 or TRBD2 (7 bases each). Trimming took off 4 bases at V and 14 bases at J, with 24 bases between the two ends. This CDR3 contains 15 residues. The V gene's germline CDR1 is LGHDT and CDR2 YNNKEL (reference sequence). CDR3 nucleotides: TGTGCCAGCAGCCCCCTCGGGGAGGGGGCTCAAGGGGAGTTCTTC. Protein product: CASSPLGEGAQGEFF.

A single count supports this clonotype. CDR3: CATSEGGVQETQYF. The CDR3 coding sequence is TGTGCCACCAGTGAGGGGGGGGTTCAAGAGACCCAGTACTTC. The chain carries TRBV24-1 and TRBJ2-5; 7 bases align to TRBD2. Per the germline V gene, CDR1 is KGHDR and CDR2 is SFDVKD. V gave up 4 bases and J gave up 2 bases; unmatched junction bases: 3. The CDR3 covers 14 residues.

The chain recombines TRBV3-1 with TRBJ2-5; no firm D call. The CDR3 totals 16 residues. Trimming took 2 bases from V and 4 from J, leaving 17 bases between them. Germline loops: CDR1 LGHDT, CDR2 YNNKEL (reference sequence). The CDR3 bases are TGTGCCAGCAGCCAAAAGGACGTTGCTAATGTAGAGACCCAGTACTTC. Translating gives CASSQKDVANVETQYF.

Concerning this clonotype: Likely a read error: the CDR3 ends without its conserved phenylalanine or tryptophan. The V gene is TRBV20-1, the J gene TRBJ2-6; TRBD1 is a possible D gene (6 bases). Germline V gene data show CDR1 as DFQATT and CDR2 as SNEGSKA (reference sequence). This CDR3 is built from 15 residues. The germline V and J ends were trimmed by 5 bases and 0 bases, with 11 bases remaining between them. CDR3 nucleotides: TGCAGTGCTTCGGACAGCAGCTCTGGGGCCAACGTCCTGACTTCC. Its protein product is CSASDSSSGANVLTS.

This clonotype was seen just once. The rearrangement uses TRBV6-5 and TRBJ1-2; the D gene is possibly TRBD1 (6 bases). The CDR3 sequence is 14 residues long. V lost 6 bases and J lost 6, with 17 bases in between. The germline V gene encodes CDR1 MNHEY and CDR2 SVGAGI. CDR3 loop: CASSPLSGVHGYTF. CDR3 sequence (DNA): TGTGCCAGCAGCCCCCTTTCAGGGGTACATGGCTACACCTTC.

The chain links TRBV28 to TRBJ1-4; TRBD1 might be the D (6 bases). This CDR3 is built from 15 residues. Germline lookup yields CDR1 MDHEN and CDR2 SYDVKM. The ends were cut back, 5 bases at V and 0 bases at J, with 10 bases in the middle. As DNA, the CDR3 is TGTGCCAGCAGTACGCGGACAGCAACTAATGAAAAACTGTTTTTT. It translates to CASSTRTATNEKLFF.

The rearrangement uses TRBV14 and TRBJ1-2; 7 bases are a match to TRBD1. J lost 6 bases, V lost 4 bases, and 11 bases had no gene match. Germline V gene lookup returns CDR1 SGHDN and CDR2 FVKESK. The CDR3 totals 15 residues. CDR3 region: CASSPVQGMADGYTF. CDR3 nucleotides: TGTGCCAGCAGCCCAGTACAGGGGATGGCGGATGGCTACACCTTC.

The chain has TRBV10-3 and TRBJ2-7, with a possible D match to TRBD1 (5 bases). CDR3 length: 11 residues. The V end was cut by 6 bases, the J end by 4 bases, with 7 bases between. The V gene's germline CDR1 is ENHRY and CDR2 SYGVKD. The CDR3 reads CAIRDSYEQYF. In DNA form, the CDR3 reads TGTGCCATCAGAGACAGTTACGAGCAGTACTTC.

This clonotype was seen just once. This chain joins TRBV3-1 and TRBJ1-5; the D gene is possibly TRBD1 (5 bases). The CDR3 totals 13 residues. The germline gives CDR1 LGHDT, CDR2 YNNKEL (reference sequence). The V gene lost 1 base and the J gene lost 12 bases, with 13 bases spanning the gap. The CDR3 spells CASSQVGLGVQHF. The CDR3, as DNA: TGTGCCAGCAGCCAAGTAGGCCTGGGGGTCCAGCATTTT.

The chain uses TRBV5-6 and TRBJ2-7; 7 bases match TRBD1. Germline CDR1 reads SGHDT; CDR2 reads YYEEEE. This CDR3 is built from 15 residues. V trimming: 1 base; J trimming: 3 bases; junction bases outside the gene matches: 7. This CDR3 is CASSLWDSLSYEQYF. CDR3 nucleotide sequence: TGTGCCAGCAGCTTGTGGGACAGCCTAAGCTACGAGCAGTACTTC.

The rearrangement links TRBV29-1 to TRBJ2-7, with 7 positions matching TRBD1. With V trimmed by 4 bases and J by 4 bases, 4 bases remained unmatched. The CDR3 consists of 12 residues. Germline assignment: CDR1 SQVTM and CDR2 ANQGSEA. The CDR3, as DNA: TGCAGCGTTGTGGGACAGATGTACGAGCAGTACTTC. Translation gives CSVVGQMYEQYF.

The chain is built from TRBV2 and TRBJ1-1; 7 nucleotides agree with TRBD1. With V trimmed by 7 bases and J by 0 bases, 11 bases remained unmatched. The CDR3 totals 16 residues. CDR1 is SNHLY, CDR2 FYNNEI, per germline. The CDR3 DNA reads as TGTGCCAGCAAAGTAGTACGGGGACAGATGAACACTGAAGCTTTCTTT. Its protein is CASKVVRGQMNTEAFF.

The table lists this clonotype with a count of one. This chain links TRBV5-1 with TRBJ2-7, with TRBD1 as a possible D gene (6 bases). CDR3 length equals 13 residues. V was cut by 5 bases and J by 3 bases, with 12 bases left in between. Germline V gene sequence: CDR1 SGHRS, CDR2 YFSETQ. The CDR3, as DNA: TGCGCCAGCAGACCGACAGGCGACTACGAGCAGTACTTC. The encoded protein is CASRPTGDYEQYF.

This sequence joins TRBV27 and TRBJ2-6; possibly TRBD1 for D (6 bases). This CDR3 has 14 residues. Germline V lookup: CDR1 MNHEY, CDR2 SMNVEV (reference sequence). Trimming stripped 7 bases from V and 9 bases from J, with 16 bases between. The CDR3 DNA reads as TGTGCCAGCACAAGCCAGGACAGATACAACGTCCTGACTTTC. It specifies CASTSQDRYNVLTF.